The present entry profiles one T cell receptor (beta chain) with its context. Its antigen remains unknown. The V end lost 0 bases, the J end lost 2 bases, and 9 bases lay between the germline ends. CDR3 length equals 15 residues. The V gene's germline CDR1 is KGHSH and CDR2 LQKENI. This entry is derived from a study of chemoradiotherapy in HPV16-positive cancers. On the study more broadly: Two HPV16-positive patients' cells yielded candidate HPV-specific clones and common motifs.

The repertoire was sequenced with immunoSEQ multiplex PCR; TCRdb's copy has only in-frame clones and lacks some. Of 25,000 to 35,000 clones listed, around 93% are singletons. Findings and caveats of the study: Candidate HPV-specific clones and E7-related TCR motifs grew in tumor during treatment.

Repeated repertoire sampling spanned the course of chemoradiotherapy. The material was blood, obtained from a patient who underwent chemoradiotherapy. The chain has TRBV18 and TRBJ2-3, with D maybe TRBD2 (5 bases). This receptor was identified in a human donor with HPV-associated anogenital cancer. CDR3 sequence (DNA): TGTGCCAGCTCACCACCGACGGGAATCACAGATACGCAGTATTTT. Translating it yields CASSPPTGITDTQYF.